One T cell receptor beta chain is described in this entry. Its antigen remains undetermined. One base away there is no much larger clone; base qualities are not given. The immunoSEQ assay, a bias-controlled multiplex PCR with V- and J-specific primers, was used to amplify TCR beta CDR3 regions from genomic DNA. A proprietary barcode and Illumina adapter sequences were added to the CDR3 amplicons in a second PCR step. An Illumina MiSeq instrument was used to sequence the CDR3 libraries. Processing in the source paper ran as follows. immunoSEQ Analyzer 3.0 was used for export and quality control, with R Bioconductor and Immunarch used for downstream analyses. Only productive rearrangements within the normalized downsampled data set were used in the calculation of repertoire metrics. Clonotypes larger than 5 templates in the normalized cohort were defined as pathologically expanded. The Inverse Simpson Index was used to measure repertoire diversity. The non-normalized data set was used for CMV-specificity analyses so that all clonotypes could be captured. As stored in TCRdb, this immuneACCESS dataset retains in-frame rearrangements with V and J assigned. A fraction of the clones does not appear; measured against another copy, unresolved V genes explain less than half of the discrepancy, and the remainder lacks a known reason. For V, J and clone size, that table is used; D and trimming come from the DNA. The sample data list more than 3,000 clones, and approximately 79% of these were observed just once. The top ten clones comprise roughly a quarter of the sample.

The germline ends are 12 bases apart after V is trimmed by 3 bases and J by 3 bases. For CDR1 and CDR2, the germline V gene (reference sequence) lists GTSNPN and SVGIG. The CDR3 spans 14 residues, from the cysteine through the phenylalanine. The sequence is cut down to CDR3 DNA, 42 bases in frame from base 1. The data were obtained in a study of T cell clonotyping in hematopoietic cell transplantation (dated by TCRdb to the early 2020s). In terms of the full investigation: The study collected around 150 blood samples from 35 to 40 consecutive transplant recipients and their related donors. Samples from about five patients were obtained at the onset of acute graft-versus-host disease and were compared with samples from patients in whom GVHD never developed. Patients were recruited between September 2015 and early 2017 and followed until late 2020 or death.

Read against the paper, the sample's time point label means: recipient sample taken at acute GVHD onset. Blood from recipients was drawn roughly 28 days before transplant, then again at days 30, 100 and 180 after transplant. Nuclei Lysis Solution was used to extract genomic DNA from fresh or cryopreserved unfractionated peripheral blood mononuclear cells. What the work shows at the level of the full study, not this receptor alone: Sample size was limited, and cells were not sorted, so CD4 and CD8 repertoire contributions could not be separated. Recipient repertoires showed only a small fraction of overlap with donor repertoires, and over 95% appeared de novo at the given depth. Recipient TCR diversity fell after transplant, with pathologically expanded clonotypes rising progressively from day 30 to day 180. Inverse Simpson Index values from donors and from recipients before transplant predicted broader TCR repertoire diversity after transplant.

Sequenced here: peripheral blood mononuclear cells, sampled at the time of graft-versus-host disease after allogeneic stem cell transplant. The rearranged chain carries TRBV30 and TRBJ2-1, and TRBD1 may be the D gene, going by 5 matching bases. The receptor was isolated from a female patient aged 50-59 years who had an allogeneic stem cell transplant from an unrelated donor, so the T cells may come from the graft donor. Some clones in this sample may be carry-over from other donors' samples. The nucleotide sequence is TGTGCCTGGAGGGACCCCAGGGACTACAATGAGCAGTTCTTC. Translated, it gives CAWRDPRDYNEQFF.